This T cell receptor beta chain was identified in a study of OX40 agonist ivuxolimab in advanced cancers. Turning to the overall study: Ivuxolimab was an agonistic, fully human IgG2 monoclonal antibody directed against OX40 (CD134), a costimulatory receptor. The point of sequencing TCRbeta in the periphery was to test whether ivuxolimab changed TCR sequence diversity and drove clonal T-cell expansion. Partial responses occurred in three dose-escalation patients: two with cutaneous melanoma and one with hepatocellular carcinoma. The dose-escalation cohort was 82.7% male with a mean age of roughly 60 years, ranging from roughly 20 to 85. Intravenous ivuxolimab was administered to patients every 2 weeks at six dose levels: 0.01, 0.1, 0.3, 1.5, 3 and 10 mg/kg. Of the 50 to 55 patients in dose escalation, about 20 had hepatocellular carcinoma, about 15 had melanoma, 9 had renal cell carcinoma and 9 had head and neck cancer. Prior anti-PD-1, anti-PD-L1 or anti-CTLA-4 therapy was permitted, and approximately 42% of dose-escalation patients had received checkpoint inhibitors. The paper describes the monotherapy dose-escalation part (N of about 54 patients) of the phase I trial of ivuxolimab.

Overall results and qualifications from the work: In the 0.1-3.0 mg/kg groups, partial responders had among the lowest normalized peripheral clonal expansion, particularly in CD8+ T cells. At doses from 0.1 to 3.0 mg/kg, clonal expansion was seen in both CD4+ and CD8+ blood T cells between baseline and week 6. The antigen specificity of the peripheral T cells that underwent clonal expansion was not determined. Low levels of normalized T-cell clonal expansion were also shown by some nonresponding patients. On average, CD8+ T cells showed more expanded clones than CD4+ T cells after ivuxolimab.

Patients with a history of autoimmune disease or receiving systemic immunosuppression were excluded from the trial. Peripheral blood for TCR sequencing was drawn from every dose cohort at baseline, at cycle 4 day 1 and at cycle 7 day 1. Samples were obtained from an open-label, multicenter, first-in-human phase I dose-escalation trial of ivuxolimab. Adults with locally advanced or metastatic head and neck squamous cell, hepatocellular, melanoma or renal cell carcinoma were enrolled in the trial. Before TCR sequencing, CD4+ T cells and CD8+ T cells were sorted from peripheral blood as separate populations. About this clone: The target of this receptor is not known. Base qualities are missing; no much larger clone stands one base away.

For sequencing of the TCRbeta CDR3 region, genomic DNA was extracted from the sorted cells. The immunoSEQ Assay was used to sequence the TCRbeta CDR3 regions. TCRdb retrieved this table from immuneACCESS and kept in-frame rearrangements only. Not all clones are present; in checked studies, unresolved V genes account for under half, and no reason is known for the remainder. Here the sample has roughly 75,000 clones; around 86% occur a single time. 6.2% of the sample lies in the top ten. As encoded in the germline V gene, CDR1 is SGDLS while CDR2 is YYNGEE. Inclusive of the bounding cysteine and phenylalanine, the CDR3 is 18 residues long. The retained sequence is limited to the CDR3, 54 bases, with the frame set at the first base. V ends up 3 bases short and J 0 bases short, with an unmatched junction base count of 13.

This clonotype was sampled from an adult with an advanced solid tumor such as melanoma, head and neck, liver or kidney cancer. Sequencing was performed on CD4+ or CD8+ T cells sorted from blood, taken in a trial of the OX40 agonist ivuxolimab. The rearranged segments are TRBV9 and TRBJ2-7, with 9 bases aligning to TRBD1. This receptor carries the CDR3 CASSARLGDRVGSYEQYF. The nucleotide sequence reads TGTGCCAGCAGCGCCCGCCTGGGGGACAGGGTGGGCTCCTACGAGCAGTACTTC.